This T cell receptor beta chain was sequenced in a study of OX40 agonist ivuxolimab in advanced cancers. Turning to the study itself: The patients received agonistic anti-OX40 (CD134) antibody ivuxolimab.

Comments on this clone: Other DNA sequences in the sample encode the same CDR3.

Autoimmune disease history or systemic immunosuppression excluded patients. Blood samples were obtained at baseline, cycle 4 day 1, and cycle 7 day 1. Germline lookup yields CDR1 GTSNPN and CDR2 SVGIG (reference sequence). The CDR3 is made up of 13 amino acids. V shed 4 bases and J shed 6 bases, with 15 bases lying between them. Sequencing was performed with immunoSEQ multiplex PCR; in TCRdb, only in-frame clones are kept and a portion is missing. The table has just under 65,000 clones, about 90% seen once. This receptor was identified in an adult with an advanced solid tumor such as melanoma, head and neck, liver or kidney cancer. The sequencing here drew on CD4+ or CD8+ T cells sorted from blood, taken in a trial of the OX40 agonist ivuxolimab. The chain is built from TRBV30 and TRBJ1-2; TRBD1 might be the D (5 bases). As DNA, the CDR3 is TGTGCCTGGATGCTCAAGGGGCTAAATGGCTACACCTTC. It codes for CAWMLKGLNGYTF. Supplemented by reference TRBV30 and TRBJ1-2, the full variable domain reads SQTIHQWPATLVQPVGSPLSLECTVEGTSNPNLYWYRQAAGRGLQLLFYSVGIGQISSEVPQNLSASRPQDRQFILSSKKLLLSDSGFYLCAWMLKGLNGYTFGSGTRLTVV.